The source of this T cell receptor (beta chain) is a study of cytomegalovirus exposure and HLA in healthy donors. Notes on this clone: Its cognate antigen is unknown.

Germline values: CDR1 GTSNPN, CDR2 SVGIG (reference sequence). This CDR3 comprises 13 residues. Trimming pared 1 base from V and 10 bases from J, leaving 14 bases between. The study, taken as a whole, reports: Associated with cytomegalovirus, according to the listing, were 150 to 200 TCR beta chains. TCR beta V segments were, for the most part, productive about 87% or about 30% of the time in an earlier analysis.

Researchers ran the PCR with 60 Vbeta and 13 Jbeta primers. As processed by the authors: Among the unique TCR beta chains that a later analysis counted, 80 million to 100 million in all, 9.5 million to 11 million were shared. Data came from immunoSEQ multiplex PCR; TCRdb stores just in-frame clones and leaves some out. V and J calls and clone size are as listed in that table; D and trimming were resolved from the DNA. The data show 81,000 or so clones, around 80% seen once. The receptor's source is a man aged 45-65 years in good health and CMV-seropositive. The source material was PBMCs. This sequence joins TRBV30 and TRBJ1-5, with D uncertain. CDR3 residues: CAWSALPPGPQHF. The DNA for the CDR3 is TGTGCCTGGAGTGCACTTCCCCCCGGTCCCCAGCATTTT.